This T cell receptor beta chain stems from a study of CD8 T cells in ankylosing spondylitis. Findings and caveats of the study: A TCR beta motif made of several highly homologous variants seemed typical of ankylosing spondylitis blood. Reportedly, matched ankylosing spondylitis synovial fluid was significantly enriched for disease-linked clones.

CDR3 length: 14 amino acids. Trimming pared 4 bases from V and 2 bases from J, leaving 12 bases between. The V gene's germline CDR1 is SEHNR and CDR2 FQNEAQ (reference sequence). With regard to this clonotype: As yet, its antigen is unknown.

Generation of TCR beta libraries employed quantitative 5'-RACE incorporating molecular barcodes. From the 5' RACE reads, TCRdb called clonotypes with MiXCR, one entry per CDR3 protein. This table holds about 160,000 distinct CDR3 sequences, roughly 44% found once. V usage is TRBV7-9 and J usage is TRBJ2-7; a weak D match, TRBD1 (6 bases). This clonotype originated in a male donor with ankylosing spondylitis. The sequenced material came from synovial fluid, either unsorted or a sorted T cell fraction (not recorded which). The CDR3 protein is CASSSPGAAYEQYF. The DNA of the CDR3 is TGTGCCAGCAGCTCCCCAGGGGCGGCCTACGAGCAGTACTTC.